This TCR beta chain was found in a study of shared clonotypes between healthy human individuals (dated by TCRdb to the early 2020s). Looking at the study overall: The cohort comprised a couple of women and a few men aged 18 to 49 years. For each donor, three plates each were used for CD4 naive and CD4 memory, two plates were used for CD8 naive, and one plate was used for CD8 memory. Blood TCR repertoires of five healthy adults were deeply sequenced to estimate repertoire size and the extent of clonotype sharing between individuals. Different laboratories and diverse techniques were used to prepare libraries and sequence TCR repertoires, to increase sequencing depth and limit assay-specific biases. Between about 0.94 and 10 billion PBMCs per donor were obtained by leukapheresis.

The cysteine opens and the phenylalanine closes a CDR3 of 16 amino acids. Of all the DNA, just the CDR3 is kept, 48 bases in frame from base 1. The CDR1 and CDR2 encoded by the germline V gene (reference sequence) are MNHNY and SVGAGI. Relative to germline, V is 0 bases shorter and J is 2 bases shorter, with 10 bases between their ends. Comments on this clone: Its recognized antigen is unknown. No base qualities exist here, and no much larger clone lies one base off it.

General study outcomes and caveats: Approximately 5% of naive CD4, approximately 3.7% of naive CD8, around 2.3% of memory CD4, and 0.35% to 0.5% of memory CD8 clonotypes were shared across several donors. Because the study included a small number of donors, the genetic and exposure-history diversity represented was limited. Even with the large sequencing depth, rarefaction of the sorted-subset datasets indicated that sequencing was incomplete. Compared with non-shared clonotypes, clonotypes shared by all four sorted-subset donors had higher generation probabilities. Sampling was limited to blood, and TCR repertoires in tissue likely differ from TCR repertoires in blood. Larger estimated clonotype richness was generally found for naive subsets than for memory subsets. Based on pairwise subsampling, the degree of clonotype sharing among donors was expected to be affected by sequencing depth.

TCR CDR3 regions were amplified from genomic DNA by multiplex PCR using the deep immunoSEQ assay. Extracted genomic DNA from each cell subset was distributed evenly across all wells of several immunoSEQ 96-well plates, and each plate was treated as a replicate. For sorted subsets, approximately 200 ng of genomic DNA, equivalent to 25,000 to 35,000 T cell genomes, went into each replicate PCR. Purified libraries were quantified with a Qubit 3.0 fluorometer, sized on a Bioanalyzer 2100, and re-quantified with the KAPA Library Quantification kit. Every immunoSEQ 96-well plate was sequenced on a dedicated single-read 150-cycle Illumina NextSeq 550 flow cell. The original pipeline was this. Because only junctional sequences without quality scores were contained in the immunoSEQ output, filtering matching that applied to full-length reads could not be performed. Sequences were annotated with PyIR, a Python wrapper for IgBLAST v1.9, using IMGT germline references to assign V/J genes and CDR3. Any read was removed if the V/J assignment was weak (E-value above 1e-6), the CDR3 was missing, or the read contained stop codons, out-of-frame junctions, or ambiguous translated residues. V3J clonotypes were defined as sequences sharing an identical inferred V gene, J gene, and CDR3 amino acid sequence. To compute the percentage overlap between repertoires, the number of shared unique clonotypes was divided by the size of the smaller repertoire. Three approaches were used to assess repertoire richness: RTK rarefaction, the Chao1 estimator, and Recon v2.1 estimates of unobserved clonotypes. OLGA was used to compute generation probabilities for all TCRbeta clonotypes that the gDNA method yielded from a handful of donors. TCRdb stores this immuneACCESS table with in-frame sequences only. Part of the clones is absent; in the studies checked, under half of the shortfall reflects unresolved V genes, and no reason is known for the rest. V and J calls and clone size are copied from that table; D and trimming were computed from the DNA. This sample comprises approximately 810,000 clones, around 92% of them detected only once. In total, the top ten clones hold less than 25% of the sample.

For the CD8 naive samples, CD45RO-negative cells were positively selected for CCR7, yielding a CD45RA+CCR7+ population from which TemRA cells were excluded. Donors were healthy HIV-negative adults with no recently reported acute infections or vaccinations. Every donor was a Caucasian adult residing in Nashville, Tennessee, USA. Blood was collected by leukapheresis, and PBMCs were isolated by Ficoll-Histopaque density gradient centrifugation and then cryopreserved in liquid nitrogen vapor phase. Analytical flow cytometry was used to check the purity and quantity of every magnetically sorted T cell population. Genomic DNA was isolated from every sorted fraction and measured by UV absorbance on a Nanodrop 2000c.

What was sequenced was naive CD8+ T cells sorted from blood. Interpreted using the paper, the cell subset or site label stands for: CD45RA+CCR7+. The chain is encoded by TRBV6-6 joined to TRBJ2-2, with TRBD2 as a weak D call on 5 bases. The clonotype was recovered from a man younger than 45 in good health. The CDR3 sequence is CASSYSRGANTGELFF. The DNA reads as follows: TGTGCCAGCAGTTACTCTCGGGGAGCCAACACCGGGGAGCTGTTTTTT.